The clone carrying this T cell receptor beta chain has more than one count but fewer than ten. The antigen remains undetermined. This sample is drawn from a study of beta chain features in type 1 diabetes. V gave up 5 bases and J gave up 3 bases; unmatched junction bases: 11. CDR3 length: 16 amino acids. Germline CDR1 SGHAT, CDR2 FQNNGV. Every isolated RNA sample was fully reverse transcribed, so sequencing captured expressed TCRB transcripts. Sequencing was performed with immunoSEQ multiplex PCR; in TCRdb, only in-frame clones are kept and a portion is missing. The top ten hold approximately 0.015% of the sample, which has a few hundred thousand clones, roughly an eighth seen once. Study-wide findings and caveats: Possible PCR preference for shorter templates applied equally to patients and controls.

This receptor was taken from a man aged 18 to 30 in good health. The chain is built from TRBV11-2 and TRBJ2-7; 9 bases fit TRBD1. The sequenced sample consisted of naive CD4+ T cells from blood. The CDR3 DNA is TGTGCCAGCAGCCCCTGGGGAGGACAGGGGAACTACGAGCAGTACTTC. Translated, it gives CASSPWGGQGNYEQYF.